This T cell receptor (beta chain) was identified during a study of T cell repertoires in cytomegalovirus infection. Each CDR3 protein gets one entry after TCRdb re-called the reads with MiXCR. The table shows 600,000 to 700,000 distinct CDR3 sequences, with around 30% occurring only once. The CDR3 sequence is 15 residues long. The germline CDR1 and CDR2 sequences are SGHVS and FQNEAQ. V was shortened by 7 bases and J by 6 bases, with 19 bases between the two germline ends. This clonotype has at least ten counts. Its specificity is not known. This specimen was cultured PBMCs, taken from culture after CMV antigen stimulation. The gene calls are TRBV7-8 and TRBJ2-1, with D perhaps TRBD2 (6 bases). The sequence was obtained from a human donor in good health (CMV status not recorded). Some clones in this sample may be carry-over from other donors' samples. CDR3 region: CASTRPRIGGNEQFF. The CDR3 DNA reads as TGTGCCAGCACCAGACCCCGAATCGGGGGCAATGAGCAGTTCTTC.